This T cell receptor (beta chain) was captured in a study of T cell responses to AZD1222 COVID-19 vaccine. Study-level points and caveats: Spike-spanning, vaccine-associated CD4 TCRs were dominant at 160-218 and 743-854.

TCRdb's table, derived via immunoSEQ multiplex PCR, lists solely in-frame clones and lacks some. The table gives about 140,000 clones; the top ten clones make up around 2.4% of it. Worth noting for this clone: Its target is not known.

The CDR3 length is 14 residues. The germline V gene has CDR1 MDHEN and CDR2 SYDVKM. Trimming removed 7 bases from V and 8 bases from J; junction bases left unmatched: 11. The clonotype comes from an adult in good health. V usage is TRBV28 and J usage is TRBJ1-2; 9 bases are shared with TRBD1. The sequenced material came from peripheral blood. This CDR3 reads CASTRGQGLAGYTF. In nucleotides, the CDR3 is TGTGCCAGCACCCGAGGACAGGGGTTGGCGGGCTACACCTTC.